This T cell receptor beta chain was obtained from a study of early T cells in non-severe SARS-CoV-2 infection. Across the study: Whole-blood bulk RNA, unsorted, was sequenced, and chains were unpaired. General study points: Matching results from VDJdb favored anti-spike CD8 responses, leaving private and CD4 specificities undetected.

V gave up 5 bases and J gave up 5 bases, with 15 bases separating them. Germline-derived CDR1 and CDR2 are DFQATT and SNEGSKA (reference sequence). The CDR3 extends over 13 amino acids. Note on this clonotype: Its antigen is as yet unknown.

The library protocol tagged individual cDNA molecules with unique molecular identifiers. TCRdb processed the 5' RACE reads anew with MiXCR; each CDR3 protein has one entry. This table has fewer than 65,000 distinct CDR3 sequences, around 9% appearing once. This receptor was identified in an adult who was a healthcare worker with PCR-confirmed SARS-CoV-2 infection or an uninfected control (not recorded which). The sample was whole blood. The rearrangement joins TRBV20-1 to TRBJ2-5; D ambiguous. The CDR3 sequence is CSAGSSVNETQYF. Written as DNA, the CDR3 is TGCAGTGCTGGGTCCTCGGTTAACGAGACCCAGTACTTC.